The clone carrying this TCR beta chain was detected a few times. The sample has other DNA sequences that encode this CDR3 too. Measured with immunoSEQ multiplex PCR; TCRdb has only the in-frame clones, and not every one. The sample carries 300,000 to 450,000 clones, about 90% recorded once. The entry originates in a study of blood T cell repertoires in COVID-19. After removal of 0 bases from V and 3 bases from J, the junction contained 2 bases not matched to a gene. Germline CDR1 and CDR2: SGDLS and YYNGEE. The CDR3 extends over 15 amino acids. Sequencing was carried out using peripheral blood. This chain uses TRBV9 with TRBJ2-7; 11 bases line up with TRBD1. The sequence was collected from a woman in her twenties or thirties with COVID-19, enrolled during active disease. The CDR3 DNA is TGTGCCAGCAGCGTAGCTGGGACAGGGGGCTACGAGCAGTACTTC. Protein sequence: CASSVAGTGGYEQYF. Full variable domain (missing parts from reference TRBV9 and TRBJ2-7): DSGVTQTPKHLITATGQRVTLRCSPRSGDLSVYWYQQSLDQGLQFLIQYYNGEERAKGNILERFSAQQFPDLHSELNLSSLELGDSALYFCASSVAGTGGYEQYFGPGTRLTVT.